This T cell receptor (beta chain) was found in a study of siplizumab effects on memory and regulatory T cells. CDR1 and CDR2 from the germline V gene are MNHEY and SMNVEV (reference sequence). The V end lost 0 bases, the J end lost 3 bases, and 15 bases lay between the germline ends. The CDR3 totals 17 residues. Each sample had roughly 10^5 TCR templates assayed. The protocol was immunoSEQ multiplex PCR, while the TCRdb copy is restricted to in-frame clones and leaves out a portion. Among approximately 68,000 clones listed, less than 95% were seen once. The sequenced material came from CD8+ T cells sorted from blood. The source is a human donor in good health. The chain combines TRBV27 with TRBJ2-1; D is undetermined. The DNA of the CDR3 is TGTGCCAGCAGTTTATCGGGCAGCCCGCTGGTCTACAATGAGCAGTTCTTC. It translates to CASSLSGSPLVYNEQFF.